The entry that follows covers one TCR beta chain sequence. During active infection, Seattle patients enrolled and were then monitored through disease. CDR1 is DFQATT, CDR2 SNEGSKA, per germline (reference sequence). The CDR3 is made up of 16 amino acids. Germline trimming cut 3 bases from V and 7 bases from J; bases unmatched to any gene: 12. Sequencing used immunoSEQ multiplex PCR; TCRdb keeps in-frame clones, though not all of them. The sample carries about 76,000 clones, around 84% recorded once. These data originate in a study of blood T cell repertoires in COVID-19. The wider study: The study drew acute and convalescent COVID-19 samples from the United States, Italy and Spain. Sample material is recorded as cDNA or gDNA derived from T cells, B-cell-depleted T cells, or PBMCs.

The sequenced material came from peripheral blood. V is TRBV20-1 and J is TRBJ2-1, with TRBD2 matching over 10 bases. This receptor was identified in a man aged 60 to 69 with COVID-19, enrolled during active disease. CDR3 coding DNA: TGCAGTGCTAGTAGAGCGGGAGGGCCAACGTGGAATGAGCAGTTCTTC. It encodes CSASRAGGPTWNEQFF.